This record covers a single T cell receptor beta chain. This record comes from a study of blood T cell repertoires in COVID-19. The repertoire was sequenced with immunoSEQ multiplex PCR; TCRdb's copy has only in-frame clones and lacks some. The table lists a few hundred thousand clones, about 90% of them singletons. The ends were cut back, 5 bases at V and 2 bases at J, with 9 bases in the middle. Germline V gene data show CDR1 as MNHEY and CDR2 as SMNVEV (reference sequence). This CDR3 comprises 13 residues. The chain joins TRBV27 to TRBJ1-1; possibly TRBD1 for D (6 bases). The receptor was derived from a woman aged 25 to 39 with COVID-19, enrolled during active disease. Sequencing was performed on peripheral blood. In nucleotides, the CDR3 is TGTGCCAGCAGTGCAGGGGTAAACACTGAAGCTTTCTTT. It specifies CASSAGVNTEAFF.